This TCR beta chain derives from a study of technical replicates of blood from a handful of donors. Profiled with immunoSEQ multiplex PCR; TCRdb holds only in-frame clones, not every one. Of about 70,000 clones in the sample, approximately 96% are singletons; the top ten hold approximately 0.4%. The sequence derives from a human donor in good health. Sequencing was done on a sample of T cells isolated from PBMCs.

CDR3 amino acids: CASSEIGEASYEQYF. CDR3 bases: TGTGCCAGCAGTGAAATTGGCGAGGCCTCCTACGAGCAGTACTTC. The chain employs TRBV6-1 and TRBJ2-7; D is uncertain. Per the germline V gene, CDR1 is MNHNS and CDR2 is SASEGT. This CDR3 spans 15 amino acids. V lost 2 bases to trimming and J lost 0 bases, with 11 bases between them.